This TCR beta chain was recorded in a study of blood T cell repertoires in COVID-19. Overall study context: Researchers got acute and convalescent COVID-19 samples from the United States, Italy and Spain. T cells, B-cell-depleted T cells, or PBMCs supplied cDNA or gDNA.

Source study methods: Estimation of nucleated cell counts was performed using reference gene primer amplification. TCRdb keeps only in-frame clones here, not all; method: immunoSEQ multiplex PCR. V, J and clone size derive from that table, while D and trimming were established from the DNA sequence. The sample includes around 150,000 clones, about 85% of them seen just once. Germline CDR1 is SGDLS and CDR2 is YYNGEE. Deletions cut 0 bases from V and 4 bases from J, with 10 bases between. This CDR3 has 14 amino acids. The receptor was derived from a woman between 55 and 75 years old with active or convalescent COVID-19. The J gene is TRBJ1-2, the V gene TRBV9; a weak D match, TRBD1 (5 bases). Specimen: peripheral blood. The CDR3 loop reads CASSVEGPPYGYTF. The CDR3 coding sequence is TGTGCCAGCAGCGTAGAGGGGCCTCCCTATGGCTACACCTTC.